Detailed here is one T cell receptor (beta chain). The sample comes from a study of T cell responses to AZD1222 COVID-19 vaccine. Generated by immunoSEQ multiplex PCR, the TCRdb table keeps only in-frame clones and is missing some. Counted here are about 110,000 clones, about 80% occurring once; the ten biggest clones make up approximately 10%. This CDR3 has 17 residues. The germline V gene encodes CDR1 MNHNS and CDR2 SASEGT. Trimming removed 3 bases from V and 7 bases from J, with 21 bases in between. Specimen: peripheral blood, collected on day 0 of AZD1222 vaccination. The sequence came from an adult in good health. This chain joins TRBV6-1 and TRBJ1-4; D call uncertain. The CDR3 DNA sequence: TGTGCCAGCAGTGAGACGGGGAAACGTAACGCTGGTGAAAAACTGTTTTTT. Amino acid sequence: CASSETGKRNAGEKLFF.